This T cell receptor (beta chain) was captured by sequencing in a study of shared clonotypes between healthy human individuals. About the study: There were three CD4 naive, three CD4 memory, two CD8 naive and one CD8 memory plates per donor. Study-wide points: Several donors held about 4.5% of naive CD4 clonotypes in common.

A word on this clone: The antigen is unknown.

Repertoires were generated with immunoSEQ multiplex PCR, while TCRdb's copy carries only in-frame clones and drops some. The data contain some 1 million clones, approximately 72% of them seen just once; the ten biggest clones take up 1.4% to 1.5%. This CDR3 is 14 amino acids long. CDR1 and CDR2 (germline): MNHNS, SASEGT. Trimming took 4 bases from V and 1 from J, leaving 7 bases between them. The chain carries TRBV6-1 and TRBJ2-2; no reliable D call. The sample consisted of memory CD4+ T cells sorted from blood. Subset denoted: CD45RA-negative fraction. The origin of this receptor is a man between 18 and 29 years old in good health. The CDR3: CASSVRKNTGELFF. CDR3 DNA sequence: TGTGCCAGCAGTGTCCGGAAGAACACCGGGGAGCTGTTTTTT.